Listed below are T cell receptor beta chains from one sample, sequenced in a study of CD8+CD57+ T cells in acquired aplastic anemia. TCRdb passed the reads through MiXCR, listing each CDR3 protein once. The table shows 150,000 to 200,000 distinct CDR3 sequences, with roughly 50% occurring only once. Sequenced sample: sorted CD4+, CD8+, or CD8+CD57+ T cells (not recorded which) from PBMCs. Every receptor here comes from a human donor with aplastic anemia. Each CDR3 is given with its conserved first and last residue. Fields, in order: J gene, D gene, V gene, CDR3 protein. A D gene is named only where the DNA matches it firmly.

J: TRBJ1-2; D: TRBD1; V: TRBV19; CDR3: CASSIPGQGPGYTF
J: TRBJ2-1; D: TRBD1; V: TRBV11-2; CDR3: CASSIETGTYNEQFF
J: TRBJ2-2; D: .; V: TRBV11-1; CDR3: CASSLAPPQLNTGELFF
J: TRBJ1-1; D: .; V: TRBV3-1; CDR3: CASSPGDMPTFEAFF
J: TRBJ2-7; D: .; V: TRBV24-1; CDR3: CATSSGTPNYEQYF
J: TRBJ2-7; D: TRBD2; V: TRBV29-1; CDR3: CSGNSGSGYEQYF
J: TRBJ2-7; D: .; V: TRBV11-1; CDR3: CASSPYLVSYEQYF
J: TRBJ1-2; D: TRBD1; V: TRBV4-3; CDR3: CASSPRDRIYGYTF
J: TRBJ2-5; D: .; V: TRBV9; CDR3: CASSPSGTYRGETQYF
J: TRBJ2-7; D: .; V: TRBV14; CDR3: CASSQVAIWQYF
J: TRBJ2-7; D: TRBD2; V: TRBV30; CDR3: CAWSTTPGTSVSYEQYF
J: TRBJ1-5; D: .; V: TRBV10-3; CDR3: CAIARDGNQPQHF
J: TRBJ2-3; D: TRBD1; V: TRBV7-6; CDR3: CASSFGTGTQYF
J: TRBJ2-7; D: TRBD1; V: TRBV2; CDR3: CASSNFPGQGLSEQYF
J: TRBJ1-3; D: .; V: TRBV9; CDR3: CASSVTPHPHGNTIYF
J: TRBJ2-5; D: .; V: TRBV7-6; CDR3: CASSSVAHQVKEAQYF
J: TRBJ2-5; D: .; V: TRBV19; CDR3: CASSEGGRAAETQYF
J: TRBJ2-7; D: .; V: TRBV10-3; CDR3: CAISTAPTTYEQYF
J: TRBJ2-1; D: .; V: TRBV19; CDR3: CASSHNEQFF
J: TRBJ1-2; D: TRBD1; V: TRBV24-1; CDR3: CATSDSPGQGADGYTF
J: TRBJ2-7; D: .; V: TRBV5-6; CDR3: CASSLWPEDYEQYF
J: TRBJ1-1; D: TRBD1; V: TRBV9; CDR3: CASSPLGQVAEAFF
J: TRBJ2-2; D: TRBD2; V: TRBV20-1; CDR3: CSATLGLAGGTGELFF
J: TRBJ2-1; D: .; V: TRBV10-3; CDR3: CASRGGPGVGSNEQFF
J: TRBJ1-3; D: TRBD1; V: TRBV24-1; CDR3: CATSDPGTGHTIYF
J: TRBJ2-2; D: TRBD2; V: TRBV3-1; CDR3: CASSRLAVTGELFF
J: TRBJ2-4; D: TRBD1; V: TRBV5-1; CDR3: CASSPDRGPMDIQYF
J: TRBJ2-3; D: TRBD1; V: TRBV7-6; CDR3: CASSFGTDREDTQYF
J: TRBJ1-2; D: TRBD1; V: TRBV11-3; CDR3: CASRPLGTGGGYTF
J: TRBJ1-2; D: .; V: TRBV24-1; CDR3: CATSAEHYGYTF
J: TRBJ2-5; D: .; V: TRBV11-3; CDR3: CASGERETQYF
J: TRBJ2-1; D: TRBD2; V: TRBV9; CDR3: CASSASGTSGSNNEQFF
J: TRBJ2-7; D: .; V: TRBV24-1; CDR3: CATSDLLGGGAYEQYF
J: TRBJ2-7; D: TRBD2; V: TRBV6-5; CDR3: CASSYSPGGGNEQYF
J: TRBJ1-1; D: TRBD1; V: TRBV20-1; CDR3: CSAPDRGMNTEAFF
J: TRBJ2-1; D: .; V: TRBV4-2; CDR3: CASEKRVGGLYNEQFF
J: TRBJ1-4; D: .; V: TRBV7-9; CDR3: CASSAPEKLFF
J: TRBJ2-7; D: TRBD1; V: TRBV24-1; CDR3: CATSDWQGDEQYF
J: TRBJ2-1; D: .; V: TRBV24-1; CDR3: CATSDRGRNEQFF
J: TRBJ2-7; D: TRBD1; V: TRBV20-1; CDR3: CSSDRGYGGEQYF
J: TRBJ2-3; D: TRBD1; V: TRBV11-2; CDR3: CASSLQGARTDTQYF
J: TRBJ2-2; D: TRBD2; V: TRBV6-2/TRBV6-3; CDR3: CASSYSKGLAGDTGELFF
J: TRBJ2-7; D: .; V: TRBV15; CDR3: CATSRERASYEQYF
J: TRBJ1-5; D: .; V: TRBV6-1; CDR3: CASTPPGNQPQHF
J: TRBJ2-1; D: .; V: TRBV7-3; CDR3: CASSSRDTSSYNEQFF
J: TRBJ2-5; D: TRBD2; V: TRBV7-9; CDR3: CASSSGGASGKETRYF
J: TRBJ1-1; D: TRBD1; V: TRBV29-1; CDR3: CSVRLTRQGLEAFF
J: TRBJ2-7; D: TRBD1; V: TRBV2; CDR3: CASQDRWRKEQYF
J: TRBJ2-3; D: TRBD1; V: TRBV19; CDR3: CASSILGQGEDTQYF
J: TRBJ1-5; D: TRBD1; V: TRBV2; CDR3: CASSATGGHQPQHF
J: TRBJ2-1; D: TRBD2; V: TRBV6-1; CDR3: CASSDSAGLEQFF
J: TRBJ2-3; D: .; V: TRBV24-1; CDR3: CAISDFQGTSTDTQYF
J: TRBJ2-7; D: TRBD2; V: TRBV19; CDR3: CASSVIAGAYEQCF
J: TRBJ1-2; D: TRBD1; V: TRBV15; CDR3: CATSSTGGKTANYGYTF
J: TRBJ2-7; D: TRBD2; V: TRBV10-2; CDR3: CASSEIAGAAYEQYF
J: TRBJ2-1; D: TRBD2; V: TRBV12-3/TRBV12-4; CDR3: CASSSPTSGAPEPFF
J: TRBJ1-6; D: TRBD1; V: TRBV4-3; CDR3: CASSPGTGEDSPLHF
J: TRBJ2-1; D: TRBD2; V: TRBV19; CDR3: CASTQLAGGRGNEQFF
J: TRBJ2-7; D: .; V: TRBV2; CDR3: CATLGHTLGYEQYF